This passage covers 23 T cell receptor beta chains from one sample sequenced in a study of shared clonotypes between healthy human individuals. Clones were sequenced by immunoSEQ multiplex PCR, and TCRdb holds only the in-frame ones, with some missing. The sample lists approximately 940,000 clones, 70% to 85% occurring once. The sample was memory CD4+ T cells sorted from blood. Subset indicated: CD45RA-negative fraction. The receptor set was obtained from a man aged 18 to 35 in good health.

The chain recombines TRBV28 with TRBJ1-1; 8 nucleotides align to TRBD1. Per germline, CDR1 MDHEN and CDR2 SYDVKM. Unmatched junction bases numbered 9, after V lost 10 bases and J lost 5 bases. The CDR3 is 13 amino acids. The CDR3 reads CAICPGGWTEAFF. The CDR3, as DNA: TGTGCCATTTGTCCAGGGGGCTGGACTGAAGCTTTCTTT.

Notes on this clone: The same CDR3 arises from other DNA sequences in this sample as well. The chain is built from TRBV6-1 and TRBJ1-1; a possible D gene is TRBD1 (6 bases). Germline V gene data show CDR1 as MNHNS and CDR2 as SASEGT. V lost 6 bases to trimming and J lost 4 bases, with 12 bases between them. The CDR3 extends over 13 amino acids. The CDR3 DNA reads TGTGCCAGCAGCGACACAGGGCGCACTGAAGCTTTCTTT. The encoded protein is CASSDTGRTEAFF.

This clone was counted at least ten times. The V gene is TRBV5-4, the J gene TRBJ2-7, with D perhaps TRBD1 (6 bases). Germline CDR1 SGHNT, CDR2 YYREEE (reference sequence). The CDR3 has 16 amino acids. The V end lost 3 bases, the J end lost 3 bases, and 19 bases lay between the germline ends. In DNA, the CDR3 is TGTGCCAGCAGCTCGATGACAGGAGTCCGAAACTACGAGCAGTACTTC. Amino acids: CASSSMTGVRNYEQYF.

The chain employs TRBV5-1 and TRBJ1-1, with D possibly being TRBD1 (5 bases). This CDR3 comprises 14 residues. Germline assignment: CDR1 SGHRS and CDR2 YFSETQ. V was shortened by 3 bases and J by 9 bases, with 18 bases between the two germline ends. This chain's CDR3 is CASSSGTGNSKAFF. CDR3 sequence (DNA): TGCGCCAGCAGCTCAGGTACAGGCAATTCTAAAGCTTTCTTT.

This clone showed up just a few times. Other DNA sequences in the same sample also yield this CDR3. This chain uses TRBV6-5 with TRBJ2-1; 13 nucleotides align to TRBD2. This CDR3 contains 15 residues. Germline V gene data show CDR1 as MNHEY and CDR2 as SVGAGI. Germline trimming cut 5 bases from V and 10 bases from J; bases unmatched to any gene: 8. The CDR3 nucleotides read TGTGCCAGCAGTCCCGGGACTAGCGGGATCAGCGAGCAGTTCTTC. Its translation: CASSPGTSGISEQFF.

This chain links TRBV7-2 with TRBJ1-2; D perhaps matches TRBD1 (5 bases). There are 14 residues in the CDR3. V lost 7 bases and J 5 bases, leaving 17 bases between the germline ends. Germline CDR1 reads SGHTA; CDR2 reads FQGNSA. CDR3 coding DNA: TGTGCCAGCAACCCCTCTTGGGAGGGGTATGGCTACACCTTC. Protein: CASNPSWEGYGYTF.

This clone was detected a few times. The chain carries TRBV7-9 and TRBJ2-7; 8 bases map to TRBD1. Per the germline V gene, CDR1 is SEHNR and CDR2 is FQNEAQ (reference sequence). With V trimmed by 5 bases and J by 5 bases, 17 bases remained unmatched. This CDR3 comprises 17 residues. The DNA of the CDR3 is TGTGCCAGCAGCCATGTTGGGGTAACAGGGGGAAGCAACGAGCAGTACTTC. Protein sequence: CASSHVGVTGGSNEQYF. Based on the CDR3 plus reference TRBV7-9 and TRBJ2-7, the full variable domain is DTGVSQNPRHKITKRGQNVTFRCDPISEHNRLYWYRQTLGQGPEFLTYFQNEAQLEKSRLLSDRFSAERPKGSFSTLEIQRTEQGDSAMYLCASSHVGVTGGSNEQYFGPGTRLTVT.

The V and J genes are TRBV18 and TRBJ2-7; TRBD2 is a possible D gene (6 bases). Trimming left V 6 bases short and J 0 bases short, with 12 bases between. Germline V gives CDR1 KGHSH, CDR2 LQKENI. The CDR3 runs 14 residues. CDR3 DNA: TGTGCCAGCTCGCGGAGGGGCAGCTCCTACGAGCAGTACTTC. It codes for CASSRRGSSYEQYF.

This clone was observed a few times. The chain joins TRBV12-2 to TRBJ1-3. TRBV12-2 is a recognized pseudogene. The CDR3 is 17 residues long. The CDR3 DNA is TGTGCAAGTCGCTCGAGAGGCGGGCCGCACTCTGGAAACACCATATATTTT. Its protein product is CASRSRGGPHSGNTIYF.

The chain recombines TRBV5-1 with TRBJ2-3; possibly TRBD2 for D (5 bases). The germline CDR1 and CDR2 sequences are SGHRS and YFSETQ. Trimming cost V 0 bases and J 6 bases, with 11 bases left between them. This CDR3 spans 14 amino acids. As DNA, the CDR3 is TGCGCCAGCAGCTTGGGTCGGGATGGGGATACGCAGTATTTT. Encoded protein: CASSLGRDGDTQYF. The variable domain in full, with the rest retrieved from reference TRBV5-1 and TRBJ2-3, is KAGVTQTPRYLIKTRGQQVTLSCSPISGHRSVSWYQQTPGQGLQFLFEYFSETQRNKGNFPGRFSGRQFSNSRSEMNVSTLELGDSALYLCASSLGRDGDTQYFGPGTRLTVL.

V usage is TRBV28 and J usage is TRBJ1-2; 9 bases map to TRBD1. CDR1 is MDHEN, CDR2 SYDVKM, per germline. Trimming at V came to 6 bases and at J to 0 bases, leaving 2 bases not matched to a gene. The CDR3 runs to 14 residues. DNA for the CDR3: TGTGCCAGCAGGGGGGACAGGGCTAACTATGGCTACACCTTC. Translated: CASRGDRANYGYTF.

The rearrangement links TRBV11-2 to TRBJ2-7; D may match TRBD1 or TRBD2 (7 bases each). In germline, CDR1 is SGHAT, CDR2 FQNNGV. V was shortened by 5 bases and J by 4 bases, with 18 bases between the two germline ends. The CDR3 consists of 15 residues. Here the CDR3 DNA reads TGTGCCAGCAGCCTAGGGAGGGGGCCCCCATACGAGCAGTACTTC. As protein: CASSLGRGPPYEQYF.

The rearrangement links TRBV30 to TRBJ1-1; no firm D call. Germline loops: CDR1 GTSNPN, CDR2 SVGIG (reference sequence). The ends were cut back, 3 bases at V and 2 bases at J, with 13 bases in the middle. This CDR3 has 14 residues. CDR3 residues: CAWSRAATNTEAFF. The CDR3 bases are TGTGCCTGGAGCCGAGCGGCCACTAACACTGAAGCTTTCTTT.

This clone was picked up one time. The sample has other DNA sequences that encode this CDR3 too. The chain links TRBV2 to TRBJ2-1; D ambiguous. The CDR3 runs to 16 residues. V dropped 9 bases and J dropped 0 bases, with 18 bases sitting between them. Germline values: CDR1 SNHLY, CDR2 FYNNEI. CDR3 region: CASSSTSGSSYNEQFF. In nucleotides, the CDR3 is TGTGCCAGTAGCTCCACGTCAGGTAGCTCCTACAATGAGCAGTTCTTC.

The rearrangement links TRBV28 to TRBJ1-4, with a possible D match to TRBD1 (5 bases). The V end lost 5 bases, the J end lost 4 bases, and 11 bases lay between the germline ends. This CDR3 has 14 residues. The V gene's germline CDR1 is MDHEN and CDR2 SYDVKM. The CDR3 nucleotides read TGTGCCAGCAGTCCTCAGGGAATTAATGAAAAACTGTTTTTT. Translating it yields CASSPQGINEKLFF.

The chain has TRBV28 and TRBJ1-5; D is unclear. Trimming removed 7 bases from V and 5 bases from J, with 15 bases in between. Germline V gene data show CDR1 as MDHEN and CDR2 as SYDVKM. The CDR3 length is 14 residues. Here the CDR3 reads CASTSLRPHQPQHF. In DNA, the CDR3 is TGTGCCAGCACCTCCCTACGCCCCCATCAGCCCCAGCATTTT.

The V call is TRBV29-1, the J call TRBJ2-1; 11 bases match TRBD1. V lost 4 bases to trimming and J lost 7 bases; unmatched junction nucleotides: 3. The CDR3 runs to 13 residues. Germline-derived CDR1 and CDR2 are SQVTM and ANQGSEA. CDR3 bases: TGCAGCGTTGGGACAGGGGGCTTGAATGAGCAGTTCTTC. It is translated as CSVGTGGLNEQFF.

This clone was observed a few times. The rearrangement joins TRBV28 to TRBJ1-2, with D tentatively TRBD1 (6 bases). The germline gives CDR1 MDHEN, CDR2 SYDVKM. The CDR3 is 15 amino acids. Deletions cut 2 bases from V and 4 bases from J, with 14 bases between. The CDR3 here is CASSLNGGPRYGYTF. The CDR3 nucleotides are TGTGCCAGCAGTTTAAATGGGGGGCCCCGCTATGGCTACACCTTC.

This clone was observed a few times. This rearrangement joins TRBV4-3 to TRBJ2-7; D call uncertain. V gave up 0 bases and J gave up 4 bases, with 13 bases separating them. CDR3 length: 15 amino acids. From germline, CDR1 is LGHNA and CDR2 YSLEER. The CDR3 reads CASSQDKQPFYEQYF. The CDR3 coding sequence is TGCGCCAGCAGCCAAGATAAACAGCCTTTTTACGAGCAGTACTTC.

This clone was observed once. The chain is built from TRBV6-1 and TRBJ1-6, with D maybe TRBD1 (5 bases). The CDR3 spans 15 residues. V was cut by 3 bases and J by 6 bases, with 12 bases left in between. In germline, CDR1 is MNHNS, CDR2 SASEGT. The CDR3: CASSEIGEVNSPLHF. CDR3 sequence (DNA): TGTGCCAGCAGTGAGATAGGGGAGGTTAATTCACCCCTCCACTTT.

This rearrangement joins TRBV15 to TRBJ1-3; perhaps TRBD1 as D (5 bases). The germline V gene encodes CDR1 LNHNV and CDR2 YYDKDF (reference sequence). The V end was cut by 5 bases, the J end by 4 bases, with 9 bases between. The CDR3 totals 13 residues. The CDR3 nucleotides read TGTGCCACCAGCGGGACCGCGGGAAACACCATATATTTT. Translation gives CATSGTAGNTIYF. Full variable domain (remainder filled in from reference TRBV15 and TRBJ1-3): DAMVIQNPRYQVTQFGKPVTLSCSQTLNHNVMYWYQQKSSQAPKLLFHYYDKDFNNEADTPDNFQSRRPNTSFCFLDIRSPGLGDTAMYLCATSGTAGNTIYFGEGSWLTVV.

Only one count was recorded for this clone. As DNA, the CDR3 is TGTGCCAGCAGGTCCGCAGGGCCAAGCAATCAGCCCCAGCATTTT. Translating it yields CASRSAGPSNQPQHF. The chain has TRBV11-1 and TRBJ1-5, with D tentatively TRBD1 (5 bases). The CDR3 has 15 amino acids. Trimming took off 6 bases at V and 1 base at J, with 13 bases between the two ends. Per the germline V gene, CDR1 is SGHAT and CDR2 is FQDESV (reference sequence).

The chain joins TRBV5-6 to TRBJ2-1; D may match TRBD1 or TRBD2 (5 bases each). This CDR3 spans 16 amino acids. V was cut by 1 base and J by 4 bases, with 15 bases left in between. Germline values: CDR1 SGHDT, CDR2 YYEEEE. The CDR3 sequence: CASSLPGAGRYNEQFF. The DNA for the CDR3 is TGTGCCAGCAGCTTGCCCGGAGCAGGGAGATACAATGAGCAGTTCTTC.